A single sample is the source of the 12 T cell receptor beta chains below, sequenced in a study of human T cells and chemical hapten exposure. TCRdb processed the RACE reads anew with MiXCR; each CDR3 protein has one entry. The sample contains tens of thousands of distinct CDR3 sequences, around 7% of which appear only once. Indicated time point: pre-sensitization, week 0. The treatment was: therapeutic diphenylcyclopropenone sensitization with weekly scalp DPC. The starting material was whole blood, obtained in connection with sensitization to the hapten diphenylcyclopropenone (DPC). Every receptor here comes from a woman in her 30s with alopecia areata. Some clones in this sample may be carry-over from other donors' samples.

The table lists this clonotype with many counts. V and J are TRBV12-3 or TRBV12-4 and TRBJ1-4; D is uncertain. This CDR3 is 13 amino acids long. Trimming removed 1 base from V and 8 bases from J, with 8 bases in between. Written as DNA, the CDR3 is TGTGCCAGCAGTTTAGGAGACCGAGAAAAACTGTTTTTT. Amino acids: CASSLGDREKLFF.

This clonotype was observed many times. The genes are TRBV6-5 and TRBJ1-1; weak D call: TRBD1 (6 bases). V dropped 6 bases and J dropped 2 bases, with 10 bases sitting between them. Per the germline V gene, CDR1 is MNHEY and CDR2 is SVGAGI. This CDR3 has 13 residues. CDR3 coding DNA: TGTGCCAGCAGCCCGGACAGCAACACTGAAGCTTTCTTT. Translating it yields CASSPDSNTEAFF.

This clonotype was counted many times. The chain's CDR3 is CASSISGSSSYEQYF. The CDR3 coding sequence is TGCGCCAGCAGCATTAGCGGATCGAGCTCCTACGAGCAGTACTTC. V gene TRBV5-1 combines with J gene TRBJ2-7; D perhaps matches TRBD2 (6 bases). CDR1 is SGHRS and CDR2 is YFSETQ in the germline V gene. The CDR3 spans 15 residues. Trimming removed 4 bases at V and 0 bases at J, with 14 bases between.

This clonotype has ten or more counts. This sequence joins TRBV3-1 and TRBJ1-6; TRBD1 matches at 7 bases. Per the germline V gene, CDR1 is LGHDT and CDR2 is YNNKEL (reference sequence). The CDR3 has 13 residues. V was pared by 4 bases and J by 16 bases, with 10 bases of the junction left unmatched. The CDR3 loop is CASSPPGGGRLHF. Written as DNA, the CDR3 is TGTGCCAGCAGCCCCCCAGGGGGGGGCCGACTCCACTTT.

This clonotype was detected ten times or more. The V call is TRBV7-2, the J call TRBJ1-1, with unresolved D. V was clipped by 3 bases and J by 0 bases, with 8 bases between them. Germline CDR1 is SGHTA and CDR2 is FQGNSA. The CDR3 sequence is 14 residues long. CDR3 sequence reads: CASSLSQLNTEAFF. The CDR3 DNA follows: TGTGCCAGCAGCTTGAGTCAGCTGAACACTGAAGCTTTCTTT.

This clonotype was counted at least ten times. The J gene is TRBJ2-7, the V gene TRBV18; 9 nucleotides line up with TRBD1. CDR1 is KGHSH and CDR2 is LQKENI in the germline V gene. J was trimmed by 5 bases and V by 6 bases; bases with no gene match: 11. The CDR3 spans 15 residues. The CDR3 DNA reads TGTGCCAGCTCCCGAAACCGGGACAGGGACCACGAGCAGTACTTC. Translation gives CASSRNRDRDHEQYF.

This clonotype was counted only a few times. V and J are TRBV20-1 and TRBJ1-1, with D perhaps matching TRBD1 (5 bases). Per germline, CDR1 DFQATT and CDR2 SNEGSKA (reference sequence). This CDR3 has 12 amino acids. Trimming pared 6 bases from V and 5 bases from J, leaving 13 bases between. CDR3 DNA sequence: TGCAGTGCAACGTCCGGGGGTACTGAAGCTTTCTTT. Its protein product is CSATSGGTEAFF.

The J gene is TRBJ1-3, the V gene TRBV20-1; TRBD1 is a possible D gene (5 bases). Germline lookup yields CDR1 DFQATT and CDR2 SNEGSKA (reference sequence). V was trimmed by 0 bases and J by 4 bases, leaving 16 bases between them. This CDR3 comprises 16 residues. This chain's CDR3 is CSARDYGGRGGNTIYF. The CDR3 DNA follows: TGCAGTGCTAGAGATTATGGGGGAAGGGGCGGAAACACCATATATTTT.

A word on this clonotype: A much larger clone lies one base from this, so it may be a read error. The chain is built from TRBV6-2 or TRBV6-3 and TRBJ2-6; no clear D. The CDR3 has 16 residues. CDR1 is MNHEY and CDR2 is SVGEGT in the germline V gene. The V and J ends lost 0 bases and 1 base respectively, with 7 bases between them. The CDR3 loop reads CASSYSIGSGANVLTF. In nucleotides, the CDR3 is TGTGCCAGCAGTTACTCGATTGGATCTGGGGCCAACGTCCTGACTTTC.

The J gene is TRBJ1-5, the V gene TRBV10-3; 9 bases line up with TRBD1. In germline, CDR1 is ENHRY, CDR2 SYGVKD. The CDR3 runs 16 residues. The V and J ends lost 5 bases and 2 bases, in that order; junction bases with no gene match: 7. This CDR3 is CAISTHRGRGNQPQHF. The CDR3, as DNA: TGTGCCATCAGTACCCACAGGGGGCGCGGCAATCAGCCCCAGCATTTT.

This clonotype was counted at least ten times. The chain carries TRBV6-5 and TRBJ1-1; no clear D. V was shortened by 0 bases and J by 0 bases, with 11 bases between the two germline ends. CDR1 is MNHEY, CDR2 SVGAGI, per germline. CDR3 length equals 16 residues. CDR3 sequence (DNA): TGTGCCAGCAGTTACTCAGGAGGCAGCCTGAACACTGAAGCTTTCTTT. Protein product: CASSYSGGSLNTEAFF.

This sequence joins TRBV19 and TRBJ1-2; 8 bases are a match to TRBD1. The CDR3 runs 14 residues. After removal of 5 bases from V and 3 bases from J, the junction contained 5 bases not matched to a gene. Germline assignment: CDR1 LNHDA and CDR2 SQIVND (reference sequence). The CDR3 bases are TGTGCCAGTAGTGCGGGACAGGCCGACTATGGCTACACCTTC. Translation: CASSAGQADYGYTF.